This is a list of T cell receptor beta chains from one sample in a study of identical twins. Via MiXCR, TCRdb re-called the 5' RACE reads, giving one row per CDR3 protein. The sample contains about 720,000 distinct CDR3 sequences, around 8.3% of which appear only once. These data also formed part of another study, on yellow fever vaccine responses in identical twins.

Sequencing input: PBMCs. The receptors stem from a woman aged 18-29 years in good health. Both conserved end residues are part of each CDR3. The order of the fields is J gene, clone size, V gene, D gene, CDR3 DNA, CDR3 protein. The D gene is left open where the match is weak. For some rows the clone size is stated as once, few or many, or as a class when expanded; others skip it.

>TRBJ1-2|NA|TRBV15|NA
TGTGCCACCAGCAGAGATCTCGGATATGGCTACACCTTC
CATSRDLGYGYTF
>TRBJ2-3|NA|TRBV7-3|NA
TGTGCCAGCAGCTCGGACGCCCGGATGGCGCAGTATTTT
CASSSDARMAQYF
>TRBJ2-5|NA|TRBV14|NA
TGTGCCAGCAGCCAAGATGACCGCAGACAAGAGACCCAGTACTTC
CASSQDDRRQETQYF
>TRBJ2-6|few|TRBV27|NA
TGTGCCAGCAGCGACAGCCCTGGGGCCAACGTCCTGACTTTC
CASSDSPGANVLTF
>TRBJ1-2|few|TRBV3-1|TRBD1
TGTGCCACCGACGACAGGGACTATGGCTACACCTTC
CATDDRDYGYTF
>TRBJ2-3|few|TRBV6-2/TRBV6-3|NA
TGTGCCAGCAGTTACTCGATGGGCCGAAGCGCACTTTCCGGATTCACAGATACGCAGTATTTT
CASSYSMGRSALSGFTDTQYF
>TRBJ2-7|NA|TRBV7-8|TRBD1
TGTGCCAGCAGCTTCACAGGGGCCGGTACCTACGAGCAGTACTTC
CASSFTGAGTYEQYF
>TRBJ1-5|NA|TRBV27|NA
TGTGCCAGCAGGGGGACTTTGGGCAATCAGCCCCAGCATTTT
CASRGTLGNQPQHF
>TRBJ2-5|NA|TRBV20-1|NA
TGCAGTGCTAGGGGGATTGAGACCCAGTACTTC
CSARGIETQYF
>TRBJ1-5|NA|TRBV7-2|TRBD1
TGTGCCAGCAGCATATCGGAGGGGGCGCAGCCCCAGCATTTT
CASSISEGAQPQHF
>TRBJ2-7|few|TRBV2|TRBD2
TGTGCCAGCAGTGAAATGGGCGGGGGAGGTTACGAGCAGTACTTC
CASSEMGGGGYEQYF
>TRBJ2-7|many|TRBV10-3|NA
TGTGCCATCAGGGCAGGTAGCTCCTACGAGCAGTACTTC
CAIRAGSSYEQYF
>TRBJ2-1|few|TRBV4-2|TRBD2
TGTGCCAGCAGCCAAGAGATAGGACTAGCAACCAATGAGCAGTTCTTC
CASSQEIGLATNEQFF
>TRBJ1-4|many|TRBV25-1|NA
TGTGCCAGCAGTCTCAAAAATGAAAAACTGTTTTTT
CASSLKNEKLFF
>TRBJ2-3|NA|TRBV6-2/TRBV6-3|TRBD1
TGTGCCAGCAGTTACTTCGGGACAGGGGGCCTAGATACGCAGTATTTT
CASSYFGTGGLDTQYF
>TRBJ2-3|many|TRBV12-3/TRBV12-4|TRBD1
TGTGCCAGCAGTTCCGACAGGGCCACAGATACGCAGTATTTT
CASSSDRATDTQYF
>TRBJ1-2|many|TRBV15|NA
TGTGCCACCAGCAGAGGTTCGGTCAGCTATGGCTACACCTTC
CATSRGSVSYGYTF
>TRBJ2-1|few|TRBV7-8|TRBD2
TGTGCCAGCAGCTTAGCAGGCCTAGCGGGAGGGCCTCAGTTCTTC
CASSLAGLAGGPQFF
>TRBJ2-7|NA|TRBV20-1|NA
TGCAGTGCTAGAGGGGGGGCGGTCTACGAGCAGTACTTC
CSARGGAVYEQYF
>TRBJ2-1|many|TRBV4-3|NA
TGCGCCAGCAGCCCGAAATCCGCAGACAATGAGCAGTTCTTC
CASSPKSADNEQFF
>TRBJ2-5|NA|TRBV29-1|TRBD1
TGCAGCGCCCCCATGGGACAGGGGGTATCCCAGTACTTC
CSAPMGQGVSQYF
>TRBJ2-5|NA|TRBV24-1|NA
TGTGCCACCAGTGATAAAGACAGGAGTAAAGAGACCCAGTACTTC
CATSDKDRSKETQYF
>TRBJ1-2|NA|TRBV12-3/TRBV12-4|NA
TGTGCCAGCAGGGGTGACAGCTGGGGAAACTATGGCTACACCTTC
CASRGDSWGNYGYTF